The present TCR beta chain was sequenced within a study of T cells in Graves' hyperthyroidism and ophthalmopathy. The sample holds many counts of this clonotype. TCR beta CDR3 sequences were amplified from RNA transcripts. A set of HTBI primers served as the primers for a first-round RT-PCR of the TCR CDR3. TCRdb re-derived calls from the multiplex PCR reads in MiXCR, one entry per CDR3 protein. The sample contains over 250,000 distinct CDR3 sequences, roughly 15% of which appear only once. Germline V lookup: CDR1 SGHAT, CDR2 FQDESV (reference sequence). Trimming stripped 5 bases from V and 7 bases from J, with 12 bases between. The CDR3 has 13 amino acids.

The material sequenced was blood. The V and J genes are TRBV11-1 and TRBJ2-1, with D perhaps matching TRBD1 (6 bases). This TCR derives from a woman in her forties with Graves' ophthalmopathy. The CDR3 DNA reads TGTGCCAGCAGCCCGAGAGGGGGAAATGAGCAGTTCTTC. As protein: CASSPRGGNEQFF.